This T cell receptor (beta chain) was captured in a study of cytomegalovirus exposure and HLA in healthy donors. Looked up from germline, CDR1 is SGHRS and CDR2 is YFSETQ. The CDR3 has 15 residues. V was pared by 0 bases and J by 4 bases, with 3 bases of the junction left unmatched. Details on this clone: What it binds is unknown.

The PCR made use of 60 Vbeta and 13 Jbeta primers. Here immunoSEQ multiplex PCR was the method, and the copy in TCRdb shows in-frame clones only, minus some. The sample yields around 150,000 clones, approximately 75% seen once. Whole-study findings and limits: A later analysis revealed that TCR association rates differed between HLA loci, peaking at DRB1 and bottoming out at HLA-C.

Sequencing was performed on PBMCs. The receptor's source is a man over 45 in good health and CMV-seropositive. The rearrangement links TRBV5-1 to TRBJ2-1, with 8 bases aligning to TRBD2. The CDR3 nucleotides read TGCGCCAGCAGCTTGGACAGCGGGAGATACAATGAGCAGTTCTTC. It is translated as CASSLDSGRYNEQFF.